These T cell receptor beta chains were read from a single sample in a study of control samples from healthy donors and cancer patients. Only in-frame clones appear in the TCRdb table, and some are missing; sequencing was by immunoSEQ multiplex PCR. The data show more than 120,000 clones, around 90% seen once. Sequencing was performed on blood. The receptors originated from a man aged 30-40 years in good health. Each CDR3 is given with its conserved first and last residue. Fields, in order: J gene, D gene, clone size, V gene, CDR3 DNA, CDR3 protein. The D gene is left open where the match is weak. Rows give clone size only sometimes, using once, few, many, or a class for an expanded clone.

j_call: TRBJ1-2
d_call: NA
clone_size: NA
v_call: TRBV5-1
cdr3_nt: TGCGCCAGCAGCCGTGAACCGGGGCCCGCTAACTATGGCTACACCTTC
cdr3_aa: CASSREPGPANYGYTF

j_call: TRBJ1-1
d_call: NA
clone_size: NA
v_call: TRBV10-3
cdr3_nt: TGTGCCATCAGTGAGTCAAAGAACACTGAAGCTTTCTTT
cdr3_aa: CAISESKNTEAFF

j_call: TRBJ1-1
d_call: NA
clone_size: NA
v_call: TRBV11-2
cdr3_nt: TGTGCCAGCAGCTCACGGACAGTGATCACTGAAGCTTTCTTT
cdr3_aa: CASSSRTVITEAFF

j_call: TRBJ1-1
d_call: NA
clone_size: NA
v_call: TRBV12-5
cdr3_nt: TGTGCTAGTGGTTTAGATCGGGGATCGAACACTGAAGCTTTCTTT
cdr3_aa: CASGLDRGSNTEAFF

j_call: TRBJ1-4
d_call: NA
clone_size: NA
v_call: TRBV3-1/TRBV3-2
cdr3_nt: TGTGCCAGCAGCCAAGGACGGACTAATGAAAAACTGTTTTTT
cdr3_aa: CASSQGRTNEKLFF

j_call: TRBJ2-3
d_call: TRBD2
clone_size: NA
v_call: TRBV7-2
cdr3_nt: TGTGCCAGCAGGCCTCCCTTGACTAGCGGGGGGGATACGCAGTATTTT
cdr3_aa: CASRPPLTSGGDTQYF

j_call: TRBJ1-2
d_call: NA
clone_size: once
v_call: TRBV2
cdr3_nt: TGTGCCAGCACCCACAGGGATCTCAACTATGGCTACACCTTC
cdr3_aa: CASTHRDLNYGYTF

j_call: TRBJ1-4
d_call: TRBD1
clone_size: NA
v_call: TRBV5-1
cdr3_nt: TGCGCCAGCAGCTTGGCGTCCCCGGGACAGAGAAATGAAAAACTGTTTTTT
cdr3_aa: CASSLASPGQRNEKLFF

j_call: TRBJ1-4
d_call: NA
clone_size: NA
v_call: TRBV28
cdr3_nt: TGTGCCAGCAGTTTAATAGGGGTGGTTGAAAAACTGTTTTTT
cdr3_aa: CASSLIGVVEKLFF

j_call: TRBJ1-2
d_call: NA
clone_size: NA
v_call: TRBV7-8
cdr3_nt: TGTGCCAGCAGCCCGCCGGGCTACACCTTC
cdr3_aa: CASSPPGYTF

j_call: TRBJ1-5
d_call: NA
clone_size: NA
v_call: TRBV7-2
cdr3_nt: TGTGCCAGCAGCTTAGAGGGTGGAAGCAATCAGCCCCAGCATTTT
cdr3_aa: CASSLEGGSNQPQHF

j_call: TRBJ1-2
d_call: NA
clone_size: NA
v_call: TRBV28
cdr3_nt: TGTGCCAGCAGTCCCCAGCGCACAGGGAACTATGGCTACACCTTC
cdr3_aa: CASSPQRTGNYGYTF